These 10 T cell receptor beta chains came from one sample sequenced in a study of blood T cell repertoires in COVID-19. Data came from immunoSEQ multiplex PCR; TCRdb stores just in-frame clones and leaves some out. The table includes some 74,000 clones, 83% detected once. Sequencing was done on a sample of peripheral blood. These receptors were obtained from an elderly man with acute or convalescent COVID-19.

The chain links TRBV16 to TRBJ1-5, with 7 positions matching TRBD1. The V gene's germline CDR1 is KGHSY and CDR2 FQNENV. The CDR3 sequence is 15 residues long. V dropped 4 bases and J dropped 4; count of bases not matched to a gene: 7. The CDR3 loop is CASSLTGTVNQPQHF. CDR3 coding DNA: TGTGCCAGCAGCCTAACCGGGACAGTTAATCAGCCCCAGCATTTT.

The chain links TRBV7-9 to TRBJ1-6; D is possibly TRBD1 (6 bases). Germline V gene data show CDR1 as SEHNR and CDR2 as FQNEAQ (reference sequence). The V end lost 1 base, the J end lost 9 bases, and 16 bases lay between the germline ends. CDR3 length equals 16 residues. The CDR3 spells CASSLVAGGAGSPLHF. In DNA, the CDR3 is TGTGCCAGCAGCTTAGTAGCTGGGGGGGCCGGTTCACCCCTCCACTTT.

This rearrangement joins TRBV15 to TRBJ1-3, with 7 nucleotides matching TRBD1. This CDR3 has 17 amino acids. After removal of 1 base from V and 0 bases from J, the junction contained 6 bases not matched to a gene. Germline CDR1 is LNHNV and CDR2 is YYDKDF (reference sequence). CDR3 protein: CATSRGGTETSGNTIYF. The CDR3 nucleotides are TGTGCCACCAGCAGAGGGGGGACAGAAACCTCTGGAAACACCATATATTTT.

In its sample, this clone was seen a few times. The chain is built from TRBV7-8 and TRBJ2-7; perhaps TRBD1 as D (5 bases). This CDR3 contains 14 residues. Germline V gene lookup returns CDR1 SGHVS and CDR2 FQNEAQ. With 1 base removed from V and 0 bases from J, the gap between germline ends came to 7 bases. This CDR3 is CASSLGQSSYEQYF. For the CDR3, the DNA is TGTGCCAGCAGCTTAGGACAGAGCTCCTACGAGCAGTACTTC.

V usage is TRBV2 and J usage is TRBJ2-5; D might be TRBD2 (6 bases). Germline values: CDR1 SNHLY, CDR2 FYNNEI. The CDR3 is made up of 15 amino acids. The V gene lost 0 bases and the J gene lost 5 bases, with 13 bases spanning the gap. The CDR3 is CASSEALGGGETQYF. The CDR3 DNA follows: TGTGCCAGCAGTGAAGCGCTTGGGGGAGGTGAGACCCAGTACTTC.

V is TRBV18 and J is TRBJ1-1; 7 positions agree with TRBD1. The CDR3 is made up of 14 amino acids. The trim removed 4 bases at V and 4 bases at J, leaving 6 bases unmatched. Germline CDR1 and CDR2: KGHSH and LQKENI. This CDR3 is CASSQDRVATEAFF. CDR3 DNA: TGTGCCAGCTCACAAGACAGGGTTGCCACTGAAGCTTTCTTT.

The J gene is TRBJ2-7, the V gene TRBV27, with 8 bases identical to TRBD1. The V gene end was trimmed by 7 bases and the J gene end by 3 bases; junction bases not matched to a gene: 8. This CDR3 has 14 residues. Germline CDR1 MNHEY, CDR2 SMNVEV (reference sequence). This chain's CDR3 is CASKRRTGFYEQYF. The CDR3 DNA sequence: TGTGCCAGCAAGAGGAGGACAGGGTTCTACGAGCAGTACTTC.

This sequence joins TRBV27 and TRBJ2-3, with TRBD2 matching over 13 bases. Germline trimming cut 2 bases from V and 8 bases from J; bases unmatched to any gene: 4. This CDR3 has 15 amino acids. The germline CDR1 and CDR2 sequences are MNHEY and SMNVEV (reference sequence). The DNA for the CDR3 is TGTGCCAGCAGTTTAACTAGCGGGGGGGCCGGTACGCAGTATTTT. Amino acid sequence: CASSLTSGGAGTQYF.

The rearrangement joins TRBV24-1 to TRBJ1-6; maybe TRBD1 (6 bases). The V gene lost 3 bases and the J gene lost 7 bases, with 12 bases spanning the gap. The CDR3 is made up of 15 amino acids. The germline V gene has CDR1 KGHDR and CDR2 SFDVKD. CDR3 sequence: CATSDPRTANSPLHF. CDR3 DNA: TGTGCCACCAGTGATCCCAGGACAGCCAATTCACCCCTCCACTTT.

This clone occurred once. J is TRBJ2-2 and V is TRBV27; 12 positions agree with TRBD2. Unmatched junction bases numbered 6, after V lost 5 bases and J lost 5 bases. CDR1 and CDR2 (germline): MNHEY, SMNVEV (reference sequence). The CDR3 runs to 16 residues. The CDR3 nucleotides read TGTGCCAGCAGTATACTAGCGGGAGGTCCTACCGGGGAGCTGTTTTTT. Its translation: CASSILAGGPTGELFF.